This T cell receptor beta chain was identified in a study of cytomegalovirus exposure and HLA in healthy donors (dated 2017 in TCRdb). As for the study more broadly: The 500 to 800 repertoires of the first cohort and the 120 validation repertoires were produced on the same platform, according to a later analysis. Along with the approximately 700-subject first cohort, a separate validation cohort of 120 different subjects was used. The study aimed to test whether cataloging public T cell receptors could reveal signatures of past pathogen exposure. The study combined high-throughput TCR immunosequencing, statistical association of individual TCRs with disease status, and machine learning to predict cytomegalovirus infection status. Study-wide findings and limitations: In both the original and validation cohorts, the classifier was reported to diagnose cytomegalovirus status with high specificity and sensitivity. A later analysis found that TCRs clustered in the first cohort also tended to co-occur in the 130 or so validation repertoires, with 90% to 95% of cluster scores above 0. The validation cohort had no HLA typing available for a later analysis, so co-occurrence within that cohort was assessed over all 110 or so repertoires. The study listed over 150 TCR beta chains as associated with cytomegalovirus. The authors suggested that the approach could potentially be extended to other disease states and immunological phenotypes. A few of the identified cytomegalovirus-associated TCR beta chains were confirmed in vitro to be specific for cytomegalovirus antigens. While some public TCRs were present in many individuals, most TCR sequences turned up only very rarely across donors.

On this clone itself: Its cognate antigen has yet to be identified. One junction end disagrees with the germline gene, perhaps due to a read error.

Donors formed part of the validation cohort, which comprised over a hundred subjects and was distinct from the first cohort of 550 to 850 subjects. The library was built by means of the immunoSEQ multiplex PCR assay. From the authors' description of their analysis: A statistical classification framework was built for diagnosing cytomegalovirus status from the catalog of TCR beta chain sequences. Here the immuneACCESS table is served through TCRdb, limited to in-frame sequences with V and J called. Missing clones are a known gap in these copies; in checked studies unresolved V genes cover under half, and the rest lacks a known reason. D and trimming come from the DNA, and the V and J calls and clone size come from that table. Across this sample there are fewer than 70,000 clones, with roughly 96% seen only once. Together, the top ten hold 0.9% to 1% of the sample. The sample was PBMCs. This clonotype was sampled from a man aged 18-30 years in good health and CMV-seronegative.

The bases read TGTGCTAGCAGCTCCCTCAGCGGGAGACAGACCCAGTACTTC. The encoded protein is CASSSLSGRQTQYF. The sequence joins TRBV7-7 to TRBJ2-5; 8 bases in the junction line up with TRBD2. The CDR3 runs 14 amino acids, cysteine and phenylalanine included. Here the CDR3 DNA is all that survives: 42 bases in frame from base 1. In the germline V gene (reference sequence), CDR1 corresponds to SSHAT and CDR2 to FNYEAQ.